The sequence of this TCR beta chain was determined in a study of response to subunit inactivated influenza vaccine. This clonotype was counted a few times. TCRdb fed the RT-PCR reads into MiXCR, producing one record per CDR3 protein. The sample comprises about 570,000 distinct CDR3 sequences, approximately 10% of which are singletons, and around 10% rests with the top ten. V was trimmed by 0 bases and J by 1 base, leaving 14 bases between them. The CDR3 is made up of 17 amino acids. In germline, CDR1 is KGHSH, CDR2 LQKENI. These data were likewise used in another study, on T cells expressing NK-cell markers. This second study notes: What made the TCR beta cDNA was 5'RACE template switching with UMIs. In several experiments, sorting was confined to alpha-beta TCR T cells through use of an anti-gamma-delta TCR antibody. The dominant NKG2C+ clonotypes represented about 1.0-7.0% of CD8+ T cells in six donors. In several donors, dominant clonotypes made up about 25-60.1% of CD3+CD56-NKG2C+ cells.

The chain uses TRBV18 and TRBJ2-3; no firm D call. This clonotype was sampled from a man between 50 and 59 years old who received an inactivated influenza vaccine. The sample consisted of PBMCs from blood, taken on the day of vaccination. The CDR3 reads CASSPPWTIKGTDTQYF. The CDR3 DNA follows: TGTGCCAGCTCACCACCGTGGACCATCAAGGGCACAGATACGCAGTATTTT.